The sequence of this TCR beta chain was determined in a study of regulatory T cells in long-lasting Graves disease. Time point described: newly diagnosed GD, antithyroid drugs for less than 3 months. There was RNA extracted from PBMCs, and the TCR library was made from it. It was by American Thyroid Association guidelines that Graves' disease was diagnosed. According to the study, TCR beta libraries were built with iRepertoire HTBI primers and CDR3-region Arm-PCR. TCRdb re-called the multiplex PCR reads with MiXCR, one entry per CDR3 protein. Of about 450,000 distinct CDR3 sequences in the sample, about 14% were seen once. A further study also used this sample, focusing on T cells in Graves' hyperthyroidism and ophthalmopathy. Per that study: A set of HTBI primers served as the primers for a first-round RT-PCR of the TCR CDR3.

The sequencing here drew on peripheral blood mononuclear cells (PBMCs), taken at new diagnosis, from a patient treated with antithyroid drugs. The receptor was derived from a woman aged 45-59 years with Graves disease.

Written as DNA, the CDR3 is TGTGCCAGCAGCTTAGAGCGGGGTATCGCCACCTTC. Its protein product is CASSLERGIATF. The rearrangement joins TRBV7-8 to TRBJ1-2; D is unclear. Trimming stripped 1 base from V and 13 bases from J, with 13 bases between. The CDR3 consists of 12 residues. In germline, CDR1 is SGHVS, CDR2 FQNEAQ.